The clone carrying this T cell receptor (beta chain) showed up many times. The CDR3 sequence is 12 residues long. Per the germline V gene, CDR1 is DFQATT and CDR2 is SNEGSKA (reference sequence). Trimming left V 1 base short and J 1 base short, with 4 bases between. MiXCR, run by TCRdb on the RT-PCR reads, gives a single entry per CDR3 protein. The sample has 650,000 to 800,000 distinct CDR3 sequences, 12% to 15% seen once. This chain joins TRBV20-1 and TRBJ1-1; the D is unclear. This clonotype originated in a female donor in good health, serving as a healthy control. Sequenced material: memory CD4+ T cells from blood. CDR3: CSARAPNTEAFF. The CDR3 bases are TGCAGTGCTAGAGCGCCGAACACTGAAGCTTTCTTT.